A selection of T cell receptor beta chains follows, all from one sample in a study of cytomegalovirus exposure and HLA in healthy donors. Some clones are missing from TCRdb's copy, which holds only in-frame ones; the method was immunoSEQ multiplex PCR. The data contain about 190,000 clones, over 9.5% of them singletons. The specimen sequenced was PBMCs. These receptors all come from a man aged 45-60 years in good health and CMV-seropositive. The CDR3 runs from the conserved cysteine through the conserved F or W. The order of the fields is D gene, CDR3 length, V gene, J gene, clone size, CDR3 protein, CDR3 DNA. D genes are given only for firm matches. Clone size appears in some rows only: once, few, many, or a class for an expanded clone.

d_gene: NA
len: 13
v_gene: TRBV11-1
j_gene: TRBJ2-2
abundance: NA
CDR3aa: CASSPLVVGELFF
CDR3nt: TGTGCCAGCAGCCCACTGGTTGTCGGGGAGCTGTTTTTT

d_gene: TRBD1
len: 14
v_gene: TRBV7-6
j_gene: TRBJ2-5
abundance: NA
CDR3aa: CASSFGQGRETQYF
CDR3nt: TGTGCCAGCAGCTTCGGACAGGGCAGGGAGACCCAGTACTTC

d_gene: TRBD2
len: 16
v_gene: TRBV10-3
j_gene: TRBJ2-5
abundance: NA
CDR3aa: CAIRVTSGSYQETQYF
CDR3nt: TGTGCCATCAGGGTAACTAGCGGATCGTACCAAGAGACCCAGTACTTC

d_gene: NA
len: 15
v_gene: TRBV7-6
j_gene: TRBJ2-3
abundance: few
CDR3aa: CASSSRPQFEDTQYF
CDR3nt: TGTGCCAGCAGTTCTCGCCCCCAATTTGAGGATACGCAGTATTTT

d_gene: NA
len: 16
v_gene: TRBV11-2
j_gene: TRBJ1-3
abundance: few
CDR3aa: CASSLDLAGAGNTIYF
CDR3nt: TGTGCCAGCAGCTTAGACCTGGCTGGAGCTGGAAACACCATATATTTT

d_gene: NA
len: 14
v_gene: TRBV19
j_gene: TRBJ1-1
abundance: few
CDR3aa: CASSIYGANTEAFF
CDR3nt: TGTGCCAGTAGTATTTATGGGGCGAACACTGAAGCTTTCTTT

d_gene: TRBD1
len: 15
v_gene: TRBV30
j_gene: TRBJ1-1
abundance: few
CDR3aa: CAWSSRDSMNTEAFF
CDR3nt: TGTGCCTGGAGTTCCCGGGACAGCATGAACACTGAAGCTTTCTTT

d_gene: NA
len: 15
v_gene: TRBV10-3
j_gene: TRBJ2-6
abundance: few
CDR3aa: CAISDGQGGANVLTF
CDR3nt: TGTGCCATCAGTGATGGGCAGGGGGGGGCCAACGTCCTGACTTTC

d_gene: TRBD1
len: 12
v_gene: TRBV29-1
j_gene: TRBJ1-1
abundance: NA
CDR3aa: CSVDRANTEAFF
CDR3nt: TGCAGCGTGGACAGGGCGAACACTGAAGCTTTCTTT

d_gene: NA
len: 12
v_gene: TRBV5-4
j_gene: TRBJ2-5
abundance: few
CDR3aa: CASSLSRETQYF
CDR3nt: TGTGCCAGCAGCTTGTCCCGAGAGACCCAGTACTTC

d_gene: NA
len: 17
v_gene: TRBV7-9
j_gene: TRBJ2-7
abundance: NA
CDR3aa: CASSSSPQRSSSYEQYF
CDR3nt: TGTGCCAGCAGCTCCTCCCCGCAACGTAGTAGCTCCTACGAGCAGTACTTC

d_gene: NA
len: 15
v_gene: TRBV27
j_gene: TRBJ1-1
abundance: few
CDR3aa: CASSTNPGGSTEAFF
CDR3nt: TGTGCCAGCAGCACCAACCCGGGGGGAAGCACTGAAGCTTTCTTT

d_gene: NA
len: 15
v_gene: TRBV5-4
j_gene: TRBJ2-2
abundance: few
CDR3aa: CASSDPSANTGELFF
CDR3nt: TGTGCCAGCTCCGATCCATCGGCGAACACCGGGGAGCTGTTTTTT

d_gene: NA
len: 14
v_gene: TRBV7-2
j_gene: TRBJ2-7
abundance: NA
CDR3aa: CASSSFSGTSAQYF
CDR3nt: TGTGCCAGCAGCTCTTTCTCCGGGACATCTGCGCAGTACTTC

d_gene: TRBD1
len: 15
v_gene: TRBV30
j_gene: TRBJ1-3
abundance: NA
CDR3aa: CAWSVGGTEGNTIYF
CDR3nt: TGTGCCTGGAGTGTTGGCGGGACAGAAGGAAACACCATATATTTT

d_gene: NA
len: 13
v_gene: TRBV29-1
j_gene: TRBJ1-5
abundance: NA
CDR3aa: CSVLTGGIQPQHF
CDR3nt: TGCAGCGTGTTAACCGGGGGTATTCAGCCCCAGCATTTT

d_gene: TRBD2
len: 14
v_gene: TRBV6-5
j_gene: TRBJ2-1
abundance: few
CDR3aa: CASFASGGLNEQFF
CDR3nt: TGTGCCAGCTTCGCTAGCGGGGGGCTGAATGAGCAGTTCTTC

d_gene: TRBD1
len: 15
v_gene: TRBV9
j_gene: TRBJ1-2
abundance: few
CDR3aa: CASSEGDREFYGYTF
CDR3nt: TGTGCCAGCAGCGAGGGGGACAGGGAGTTCTATGGCTACACCTTC

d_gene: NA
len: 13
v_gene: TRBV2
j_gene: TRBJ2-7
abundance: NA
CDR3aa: CASSVFQGYEQYF
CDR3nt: TGTGCCAGCAGTGTCTTTCAGGGTTACGAGCAGTACTTC

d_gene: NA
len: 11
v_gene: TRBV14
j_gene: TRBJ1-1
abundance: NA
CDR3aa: CASSQGLKAFF
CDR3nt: TGTGCCAGCAGCCAGGGCCTCAAAGCTTTCTTT

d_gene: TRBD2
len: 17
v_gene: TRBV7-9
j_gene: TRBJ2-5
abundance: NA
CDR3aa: CASSLALLAGSKETQYF
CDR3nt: TGTGCCAGCAGCTTAGCCCTCCTAGCGGGTTCTAAAGAGACCCAGTACTTC

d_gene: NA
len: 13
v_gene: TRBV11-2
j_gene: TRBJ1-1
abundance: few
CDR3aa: CASSLGLGTEAFF
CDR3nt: TGTGCCAGCAGCTTAGGATTGGGGACAGAAGCTTTCTTT

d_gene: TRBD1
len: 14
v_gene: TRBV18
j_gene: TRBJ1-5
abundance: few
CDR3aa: CASSPGQGNQPQHF
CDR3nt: TGTGCCAGCTCACCCGGACAGGGAAATCAGCCCCAGCATTTT

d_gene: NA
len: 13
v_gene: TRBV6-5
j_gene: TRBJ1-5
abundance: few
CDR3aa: CASSHRVGQPQHF
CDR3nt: TGTGCCAGCAGTCACAGGGTGGGGCAGCCCCAGCATTTT

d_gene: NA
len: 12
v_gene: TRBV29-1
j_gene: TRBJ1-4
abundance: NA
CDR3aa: CSVEGGGEKLFF
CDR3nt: TGCAGCGTTGAGGGAGGAGGTGAAAAACTGTTTTTT

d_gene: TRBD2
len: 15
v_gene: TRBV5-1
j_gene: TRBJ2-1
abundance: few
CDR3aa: CASSLGLASYNEQFF
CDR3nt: TGCGCCAGCAGCTTGGGACTAGCGTCCTACAATGAGCAGTTCTTC

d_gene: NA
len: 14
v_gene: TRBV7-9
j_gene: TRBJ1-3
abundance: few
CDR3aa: CASSPLRSGNTIYF
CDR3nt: TGTGCCAGCAGCCCCCTCAGGTCTGGAAACACCATATATTTT

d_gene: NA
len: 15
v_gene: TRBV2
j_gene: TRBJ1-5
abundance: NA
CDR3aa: CASSAGKGSNQPQHF
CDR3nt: TGTGCCAGCAGTGCAGGGAAAGGGAGCAATCAGCCCCAGCATTTT

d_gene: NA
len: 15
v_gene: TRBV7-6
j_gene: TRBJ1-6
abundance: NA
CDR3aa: CASSLGQGPDSPLHF
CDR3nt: TGTGCCAGCAGCTTAGGTCAGGGGCCGGATTCACCCCTCCACTTT

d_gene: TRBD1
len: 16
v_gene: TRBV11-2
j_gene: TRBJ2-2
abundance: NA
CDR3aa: CASSLDQGAFTGELFF
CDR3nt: TGTGCCAGCAGCTTAGATCAGGGGGCTTTCACCGGGGAGCTGTTTTTT

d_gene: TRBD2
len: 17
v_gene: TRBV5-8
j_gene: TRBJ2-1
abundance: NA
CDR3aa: CASSLILAGGAGNEQFF
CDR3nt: TGTGCCAGCAGCTTGATCCTAGCCGGGGGGGCCGGAAATGAGCAGTTCTTC

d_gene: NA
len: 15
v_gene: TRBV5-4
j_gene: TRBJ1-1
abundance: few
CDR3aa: CASSSGGQGGTEAFF
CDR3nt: TGTGCCAGCAGCAGCGGCGGGCAGGGAGGAACTGAAGCTTTCTTT

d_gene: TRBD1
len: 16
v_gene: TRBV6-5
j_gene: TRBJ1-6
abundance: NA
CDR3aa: CASSYAGQGAGSPLHF
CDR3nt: TGTGCCAGCAGTTACGCGGGACAGGGGGCCGGGTCACCCCTCCACTTT

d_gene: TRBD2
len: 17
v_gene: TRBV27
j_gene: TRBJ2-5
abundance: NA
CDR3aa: CASSLTPTSGLKGTQYF
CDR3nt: TGTGCCAGCAGTCTTACTCCGACTAGCGGGCTCAAAGGGACCCAGTACTTC

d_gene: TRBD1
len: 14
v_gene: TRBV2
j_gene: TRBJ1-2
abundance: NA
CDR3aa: CASSPQGGGYGYTF
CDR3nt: TGTGCCAGCAGCCCCCAGGGGGGAGGCTATGGCTACACCTTC

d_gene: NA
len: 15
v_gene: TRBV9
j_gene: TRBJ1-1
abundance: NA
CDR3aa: CASSVYGDLGTEAFF
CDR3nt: TGTGCCAGCAGCGTCTACGGGGATTTGGGCACTGAAGCTTTCTTT

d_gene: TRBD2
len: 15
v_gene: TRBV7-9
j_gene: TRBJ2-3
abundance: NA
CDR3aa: CASRRTSGGTDTQYF
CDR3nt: TGTGCCAGCAGACGGACTAGCGGGGGCACAGATACGCAGTATTTT

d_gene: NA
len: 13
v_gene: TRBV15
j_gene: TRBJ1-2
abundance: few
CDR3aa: CATSRGTEYGYTF
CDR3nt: TGTGCCACCAGCAGAGGGACAGAATATGGCTACACCTTC

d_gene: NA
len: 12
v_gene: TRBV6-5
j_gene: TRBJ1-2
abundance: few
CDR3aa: CATLSQGGGYTF
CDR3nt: TGTGCCACCCTCAGTCAGGGCGGCGGCTACACCTTC

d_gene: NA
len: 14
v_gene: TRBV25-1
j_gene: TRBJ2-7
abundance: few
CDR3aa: CASSELQGRNEQYF
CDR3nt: TGTGCCAGCAGTGAATTGCAGGGGCGGAACGAGCAGTACTTC

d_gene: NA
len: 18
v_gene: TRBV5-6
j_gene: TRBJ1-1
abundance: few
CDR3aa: CASSLGKGREVEDTEAFF
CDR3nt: TGTGCCAGCAGCTTGGGTAAGGGCAGGGAGGTAGAAGACACTGAAGCTTTCTTT

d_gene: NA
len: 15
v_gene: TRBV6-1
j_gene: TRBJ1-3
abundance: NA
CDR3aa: CASSGSPGPRNTIYF
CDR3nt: TGTGCCAGCAGTGGCAGCCCGGGTCCCAGAAACACCATATATTTT

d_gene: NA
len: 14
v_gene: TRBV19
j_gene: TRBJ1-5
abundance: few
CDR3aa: CASSIRGKDQPQHF
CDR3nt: TGTGCCAGTAGTATAAGGGGAAAGGATCAGCCCCAGCATTTT

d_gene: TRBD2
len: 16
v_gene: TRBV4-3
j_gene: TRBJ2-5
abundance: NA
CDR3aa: CASSQDWGGGKETQYF
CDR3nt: TGCGCCAGCAGCCAAGATTGGGGCGGGGGAAAAGAGACCCAGTACTTC

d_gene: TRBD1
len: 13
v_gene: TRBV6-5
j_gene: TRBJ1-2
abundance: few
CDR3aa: CASRQGTNYGYTF
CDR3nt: TGTGCCAGCCGACAGGGTACTAACTATGGCTACACCTTC

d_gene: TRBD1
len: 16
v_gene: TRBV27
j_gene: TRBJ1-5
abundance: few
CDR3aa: CASSISGTGGIQPQHF
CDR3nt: TGTGCCAGCAGTATATCCGGGACAGGGGGTATTCAGCCCCAGCATTTT

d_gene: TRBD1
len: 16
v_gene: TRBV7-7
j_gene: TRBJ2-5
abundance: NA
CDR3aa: CASSWGAGTGQETQYF
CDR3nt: TGTGCTAGCAGCTGGGGGGCCGGGACAGGGCAAGAGACCCAGTACTTC

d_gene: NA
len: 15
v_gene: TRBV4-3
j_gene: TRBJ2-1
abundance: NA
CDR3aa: CASSQGGGGEFEQFF
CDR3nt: TGCGCCAGCAGCCAAGGAGGGGGGGGAGAATTTGAGCAGTTCTTC

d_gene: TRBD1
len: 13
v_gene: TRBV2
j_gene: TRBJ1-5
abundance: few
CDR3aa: CASSEDRAQPQHF
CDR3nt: TGTGCCAGCAGTGAGGACAGGGCACAGCCCCAGCATTTT

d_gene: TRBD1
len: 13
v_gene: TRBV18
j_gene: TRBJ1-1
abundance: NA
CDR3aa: CASSPRQGGEAFF
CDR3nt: TGTGCCAGCTCACCCAGACAGGGCGGAGAAGCTTTCTTT